The clone carrying this T cell receptor (beta chain) was counted a few times. This specimen comes from a study of Graves' ophthalmopathy and Graves' hyperthyroidism. The CDR3 runs 14 residues. Germline V gene lookup returns CDR1 WSHSY and CDR2 SAAADI. Trimming removed 1 base at V and 1 base at J, with 7 bases between. Amplifying from RNA transcripts, the study obtained TCR beta CDR3 regions. A first-round RT-PCR used HTBI primers, followed by a second-round multiplex PCR. TCRdb recomputed calls from the multiplex PCR reads with MiXCR, one row per CDR3 protein. This sample has under 250,000 distinct CDR3 sequences, with under 25% found just once.

This receptor was taken from a woman in her fifties or sixties with Graves' ophthalmopathy. The specimen sequenced was peripheral blood. This chain uses TRBV10-2 with TRBJ1-1; D remains ambiguous. DNA of the CDR3: TGCGCCAGCAGTGAGTATCGGGAGAACACTGAAGCTTTCTTT. Protein: CASSEYRENTEAFF.